This is a list of T cell receptor beta chains from one sample in a study of blood T cell repertoires in COVID-19. Libraries were prepared by immunoSEQ multiplex PCR; TCRdb keeps only in-frame clonotypes and omits some of them. The profile shows fewer than 65,000 clones, roughly 87% of them singletons. Sequencing was done on a sample of peripheral blood. These TCRs come from a human donor with acute or convalescent COVID-19. The donor label of this sample is uncertain. Each CDR3 is given with its conserved first and last residue. The D gene is left open where the match is weak. Expanded clones get a size class; other rows say once, few or many, or leave the size out.

d_gene,j_gene,abundance,v_gene,CDR3nt,CDR3aa
NA,TRBJ2-1,few,TRBV10-1,TGCGCCAGCAGTGAGTCGGGGAGCAATGAGCAGTTCTTC,CASSESGSNEQFF
TRBD1,TRBJ1-6,NA,TRBV19,TGTGCCAGTAGTAGACAGGGAAATTCACCCCTCCACTTT,CASSRQGNSPLHF
TRBD1,TRBJ2-1,NA,TRBV6-5,TGTGCTATTTACAGGGGAGTAGGCACCTACAATGAGCAGTTCTTC,CAIYRGVGTYNEQFF
NA,TRBJ1-3,NA,TRBV6-5,TGTGCCAGCAGTTACCGGACAGTCTCCTCTGGAAACACCATATATTTT,CASSYRTVSSGNTIYF
NA,TRBJ2-5,NA,TRBV29-1,TGCAGCGTTGAAGAAACAGACACACGCAAGTCATACTTC,CSVEETDTRKSYF
TRBD2,TRBJ2-7,NA,TRBV19,TGTGCCAGTAGCCTTAGCGGGAGACGGGCCTACGAGCAGTACTTC,CASSLSGRRAYEQYF
NA,TRBJ1-2,NA,TRBV25-1,TGTGCCAGCAGTGAATGGGGGCTCCATGGCTACACCTTC,CASSEWGLHGYTF
NA,TRBJ2-3,NA,TRBV19,TGTGCCAGTAGTATAGCTACCGAAGATACGCAGTATTTT,CASSIATEDTQYF
NA,TRBJ2-1,NA,TRBV15,TGTGCCACCAGCCGCGCTAGCCCTCGAGCGGACCCTTACTTAAATGAGCAGTTCTTC,CATSRASPRADPYLNEQFF
TRBD1,TRBJ2-1,NA,TRBV19,TGTGCCAGTAGTATAGGGACAGGGGCCTACAATGAGCAGTTCTTC,CASSIGTGAYNEQFF
TRBD2,TRBJ2-1,NA,TRBV11-1,TGTGCCAGCAGCGCTAGGGCGGGAGGGAACTACAATGAGCAGTTCTTC,CASSARAGGNYNEQFF
TRBD1,TRBJ1-1,NA,TRBV5-1,TGCGCCAGCAGCCTGGGACAGGTCCCTGAAGCTTTCTTT,CASSLGQVPEAFF
TRBD1,TRBJ1-5,NA,TRBV2,TGTGCCAGCAGTGCTGTTGGAGGGGGCGGCAATCAGCCCCAGCATTTT,CASSAVGGGGNQPQHF
TRBD1,TRBJ1-5,NA,TRBV6-5,TGTGCCAGCCGAATCGGACAGGGTGCTAGTCAGCCCCAGCATTTT,CASRIGQGASQPQHF
TRBD2,TRBJ2-5,once,TRBV2,TGTGCCAGCAGTCGCGGGGGTGGCTACAGTCTCGAGACCCAGTACTTC,CASSRGGGYSLETQYF
TRBD2,TRBJ2-3,NA,TRBV18,TGTGCCAGCTCACCCTCCGGGGGGGCGGTGGCAGATACGCAGTATTTT,CASSPSGGAVADTQYF
NA,TRBJ1-2,NA,TRBV12-3/TRBV12-4,TGTGCCAGCAGTCCACAGGCTGGAGGCTACACCTTC,CASSPQAGGYTF
NA,TRBJ2-3,NA,TRBV18,TGTGCCAGCTCACCACCCGGTACAGATACGCAGTATTTT,CASSPPGTDTQYF
NA,TRBJ2-5,NA,TRBV12-3/TRBV12-4,TGTGCCAGCAGTCCCAGACAGCAAGAGACCCAGTACTTC,CASSPRQQETQYF
TRBD1,TRBJ1-5,NA,TRBV2,TGTGCCAGCAGTTCCGGGACAGGGGGCGGCTTGGGCAATCAGCCCCAGCATTTT,CASSSGTGGGLGNQPQHF
NA,TRBJ2-7,NA,TRBV27,TGTGCCAGCAGTTTCCTGGAGACGGACGAGCAGTACTTC,CASSFLETDEQYF
TRBD1,TRBJ2-5,NA,TRBV27,TGTGCCAGCAGTCGCCGGACAGGGCGAGGAGAGACCCAGTACTTC,CASSRRTGRGETQYF